This T cell receptor (beta chain) was identified during a study of shared clonotypes between healthy human individuals. As defined, naive CD8 cells were CD45RO-negative and positively selected for CCR7, with terminally differentiated effector memory CD45RA+ cells excluded. V was cut by 1 base and J by 2 bases, with 16 bases left in between. The CDR3 has 17 residues. In germline, CDR1 is MGHRA, CDR2 YSYEKL. Clones were sequenced by immunoSEQ multiplex PCR, and TCRdb holds only the in-frame ones, with some missing. This sample has some 2.1 million clones, with roughly 93% found just once. The source of this sequence is a young man in good health. Some clones in this sample may be carry-over from other donors' samples. Sequencing input: naive CD8+ T cells from PBMCs. V usage is TRBV4-1 and J usage is TRBJ2-3; possibly TRBD2 for D (5 bases). The CDR3, as DNA: TGCGCCAGCAGCCAAGCAGGATACAAGCGGACCACAGATACGCAGTATTTT. Residues: CASSQAGYKRTTDTQYF.